One and the same sample provided the 8 T cell receptor beta chains below, sequenced in a study of shared clonotypes between healthy human individuals. Data came from immunoSEQ multiplex PCR; TCRdb stores just in-frame clones and leaves some out. Counted here are about 980,000 clones, around three quarters occurring once; the ten biggest clones make up about 1.5%. The sample was memory CD4+ T cells sorted from blood. Subset in this sample: CD45RA-negative fraction. The source is a man aged 18 to 29 in good health.

Only a few counts were recorded for this clone. The rearrangement uses TRBV30 and TRBJ2-1; 9 positions match TRBD2. V was pared by 6 bases and J by 10 bases, with 13 bases of the junction left unmatched. The CDR3 is made up of 14 amino acids. Per germline, CDR1 GTSNPN and CDR2 SVGIG (reference sequence). CDR3 loop: CACSGSSLDREQFF. CDR3 DNA: TGTGCCTGTAGCGGGAGTAGCCTTGATCGGGAGCAGTTCTTC. The full variable domain, rest sourced from reference TRBV30 and TRBJ2-1, is SQTIHQWPATLVQPVGSPLSLECTVEGTSNPNLYWYRQAAGRGLQLLFYSVGIGQISSEVPQNLSASRPQDRQFILSSKKLLLSDSGFYLCACSGSSLDREQFFGPGTRLTVL.

V is TRBV19 and J is TRBJ1-4; D remains ambiguous. Looked up from germline, CDR1 is LNHDA and CDR2 is SQIVND (reference sequence). The ends were cut back, 4 bases at V and 0 bases at J, with 3 bases in the middle. There are 13 residues in the CDR3. Here the CDR3 DNA reads TGTGCCAGTAGTACCACAACTAATGAAAAACTGTTTTTT. This codes for CASSTTTNEKLFF. Together with reference TRBV19 and TRBJ1-4, the CDR3 gives the full variable domain: DGGITQSPKYLFRKEGQNVTLSCEQNLNHDAMYWYRQDPGQGLRLIYYSQIVNDFQKGDIAEGYSVSREKKESFPLTVTSAQKNPTAFYLCASSTTTNEKLFFGSGTQLSVL.

This clone was detected a few times. The rearrangement joins TRBV5-1 to TRBJ2-7; tentative D call: TRBD2 (5 bases). This CDR3 has 13 residues. Per germline, CDR1 SGHRS and CDR2 YFSETQ. Trimming cost V 3 bases and J 2 bases, with 9 bases left between them. CDR3 in DNA: TGCGCCAGCAGCTCCGAGGGCGCCTACGAGCAGTACTTC. This gives the protein CASSSEGAYEQYF.

The CDR3 loop is CATSTGSSGANVLTF. The CDR3 coding sequence is TGTGCCACGAGTACAGGCAGCTCTGGGGCCAACGTCCTGACTTTC. The V gene is TRBV15, the J gene TRBJ2-6; a possible D gene is TRBD1 (5 bases). Germline lookup yields CDR1 LNHNV and CDR2 YYDKDF (reference sequence). Trimming cost V 9 bases and J 0 bases, with 12 bases left between them. This CDR3 has 15 amino acids.

CDR3 loop: CASSSRDVQFYGYTF. CDR3 bases: TGTGCCAGCAGCTCTAGGGACGTACAGTTCTATGGCTACACCTTC. This rearrangement joins TRBV5-6 to TRBJ1-2; D possibly corresponds to TRBD1 (5 bases). Per the germline V gene, CDR1 is SGHDT and CDR2 is YYEEEE. V was cut by 3 bases and J by 4 bases, with 16 bases left in between. CDR3 length equals 15 residues.

The chain carries TRBV7-2 and TRBJ2-5; 14 bases fit TRBD2. The CDR3 sequence is 17 residues long. From germline, CDR1 is SGHTA and CDR2 FQGNSA. V shed 3 bases and J 10 bases; nucleotides not matched to a gene: 13. The CDR3 nucleotides are TGTGCCAGCAGCTTCTCACGCGGGACTAGCGGGAGCCGGGACCAGTACTTC. Its translation is CASSFSRGTSGSRDQYF.

This clone came up a few times. V is TRBV2 and J is TRBJ2-7, with 9 bases fitting TRBD2. The CDR3 runs to 15 residues. V was clipped by 5 bases and J by 0 bases; unmatched bases: 5. Germline V gene data show CDR1 as SNHLY and CDR2 as FYNNEI. CDR3 nucleotide sequence: TGTGCCAGCAGTAGAGCGGGAGGTCCCTCCTACGAGCAGTACTTC. Amino acids: CASSRAGGPSYEQYF.

The rearrangement uses TRBV9 and TRBJ1-6, with TRBD1 as a possible D gene (5 bases). The CDR3 runs to 15 residues. V lost 4 bases and J lost 8, with 16 bases in between. The germline V gene has CDR1 SGDLS and CDR2 YYNGEE. DNA for the CDR3: TGTGCCAGCAGCAGCCGGGACCGGATAGATTCACCCCTCCACTTT. It codes for CASSSRDRIDSPLHF.